Shown below are 25 T cell receptor beta chains from a single sample sequenced in a study of blood T cell repertoires in COVID-19. Libraries were prepared by immunoSEQ multiplex PCR; TCRdb keeps only in-frame clonotypes and omits some of them. This table holds roughly 150,000 clones, roughly 88% found once. Input material: PBMCs or T cells enriched from blood (not recorded which). The receptors were sampled from a man between 65 and 85 years old who had been exposed to COVID-19.

The chain uses TRBV28 and TRBJ1-1; D gene ambiguous. Germline values: CDR1 MDHEN, CDR2 SYDVKM. The CDR3 has 12 residues. V lost 6 bases and J 7 bases, leaving 12 bases between the germline ends. In nucleotides, the CDR3 is TGTGCCAGCAGGGAGGGAGGAGGTGAAGCTTTCTTT. Translation gives CASREGGGEAFF.

The CDR3 DNA reads TGTGCCAGCAGTTACGCGGGAGGGTCCTACAATGAGCAGTTCTTC. Its translation: CASSYAGGSYNEQFF. V is TRBV6-5 and J is TRBJ2-1, with TRBD2 matching 9 bases. Germline CDR1 and CDR2: MNHEY and SVGAGI. With 2 bases clipped from V and 1 base from J, the junction kept 0 bases outside the gene matches. The CDR3 spans 15 residues.

The rearrangement joins TRBV3-1 (or the pseudogene TRBV3-2) to TRBJ2-3; TRBD2 agrees at 11 bases. The junction had 12 bases not matched to a gene; V was cut back by 4 bases and J by 6 bases. CDR1 and CDR2 (germline): LGHDT, YNNKEL (reference sequence). This CDR3 is built from 17 residues. The CDR3 is CASSRKGSGGAGDTQYF. The CDR3 DNA sequence: TGTGCCAGCAGCCGGAAGGGTAGCGGGGGGGCGGGTGATACGCAGTATTTT.

The chain recombines TRBV15 with TRBJ2-7, with unresolved D. CDR1 is LNHNV and CDR2 is YYDKDF in the germline V gene (reference sequence). Trimming took off 1 base at V and 6 bases at J, with 10 bases between the two ends. The CDR3 is 13 amino acids. Written as DNA, the CDR3 is TGTGCCACCAGCAGAGCCCAGGTGAGCGAGCAGTACTTC. Residues: CATSRAQVSEQYF.

This clone turned up a few times. This same CDR3 is encoded by further DNA sequences in the sample. The chain joins TRBV5-1 to TRBJ1-2, with 10 bases identical to TRBD1. CDR3 length equals 15 residues. V was pared by 2 bases and J by 8 bases, with 9 bases of the junction left unmatched. Germline V CDR1 and CDR2: SGHRS, YFSETQ. CDR3 in amino acids: CASSLPGQGSGGYTF. For the CDR3, the DNA is TGCGCCAGCAGCTTACCGGGACAGGGGAGCGGCGGCTACACCTTC.

The chain uses TRBV19 and TRBJ1-2; TRBD1 might be the D (5 bases). CDR1 and CDR2 (germline): LNHDA, SQIVND (reference sequence). V lost 7 bases to trimming and J lost 0 bases, with 18 bases between them. This CDR3 comprises 16 residues. CDR3 sequence reads: CASKLAGPGANYGYTF. The DNA of the CDR3 is TGTGCCAGTAAACTAGCAGGGCCTGGGGCTAACTATGGCTACACCTTC.

V is TRBV19 and J is TRBJ1-5, with a weak D call TRBD1 (5 bases). Germline V CDR1 and CDR2: LNHDA, SQIVND (reference sequence). Trimming left V 1 base short and J 7 bases short, with 17 bases between. The CDR3 length is 16 residues. The CDR3 DNA reads as TGTGCCAGTAGTATAGGGGGGACTCACCAAGGGCAGCCCCAGCATTTT. It is translated as CASSIGGTHQGQPQHF.

This clone turned up a few times. V usage is TRBV20-1 and J usage is TRBJ2-1, with TRBD2 matching 12 bases. The V segment lost 6 bases and the J segment 3 bases; nucleotides outside the gene matches: 9. CDR3 length equals 16 residues. Germline CDR1 and CDR2: DFQATT and SNEGSKA (reference sequence). CDR3 loop: CSASIPGLAGYNEQFF. CDR3 nucleotide sequence: TGCAGTGCCAGTATTCCGGGACTAGCGGGCTACAATGAGCAGTTCTTC.

This chain joins TRBV13 and TRBJ1-3, with D possibly being TRBD1 (5 bases). The CDR3 runs 14 residues. V was trimmed by 5 bases and J by 4 bases, leaving 12 bases between them. The germline gives CDR1 PRHDT, CDR2 FYEKMQ (reference sequence). The DNA of the CDR3 is TGTGCCAGCAGCCTCCGGGGGTTGGGAAACACCATATATTTT. Its protein product is CASSLRGLGNTIYF.

The J gene is TRBJ1-1, the V gene TRBV5-1; possible D gene TRBD1, 6 bases. Trimming left V 2 bases short and J 1 base short, with 9 bases between. The CDR3 loop spans 14 amino acids. Looked up from germline, CDR1 is SGHRS and CDR2 is YFSETQ. In DNA, the CDR3 is TGCGCCAGCAGCTTTTTACAGGGGAACACTGAAGCTTTCTTT. Translating it yields CASSFLQGNTEAFF.

The chain joins TRBV25-1 to TRBJ2-3, with unresolved D. With 6 bases removed from V and 2 bases from J, the gap between germline ends came to 12 bases. There are 14 residues in the CDR3. CDR1 is MGHDK and CDR2 is SYGVNS in the germline V gene. This CDR3 reads CASSVAAATDTQYF. In DNA, the CDR3 is TGTGCCAGCAGCGTGGCCGCCGCCACAGATACGCAGTATTTT. The whole variable domain, filled in from reference TRBV25-1 and TRBJ2-3, reads EADIYQTPRYLVIGTGKKITLECSQTMGHDKMYWYQQDPGMELHLIHYSYGVNSTEKGDLSSESTVSRIRTEHFPLTLESARPSHTSQYLCASSVAAATDTQYFGPGTRLTVL.

V usage is TRBV9 and J usage is TRBJ2-3, with 11 bases that match TRBD2. Germline V gene lookup returns CDR1 SGDLS and CDR2 YYNGEE. There are 16 residues in the CDR3. The J segment lost 3 bases and the V segment lost 4 bases, leaving 7 bases of the junction unmatched. CDR3 loop: CASSPLAGGITDTQYF. The CDR3 DNA reads TGTGCCAGCAGCCCATTAGCGGGGGGGATTACAGATACGCAGTATTTT. The whole variable domain, remainder taken from reference TRBV9 and TRBJ2-3, is DSGVTQTPKHLITATGQRVTLRCSPRSGDLSVYWYQQSLDQGLQFLIQYYNGEERAKGNILERFSAQQFPDLHSELNLSSLELGDSALYFCASSPLAGGITDTQYFGPGTRLTVL.

This chain connects TRBV9 to TRBJ1-1; D possibly corresponds to TRBD1 (5 bases). Per germline, CDR1 SGDLS and CDR2 YYNGEE. This CDR3 is 13 amino acids long. V shed 3 bases and J shed 2 bases, with 8 bases lying between them. The CDR3 region has the DNA TGTGCCAGCAGCGCAGGGTTAAACACTGAAGCTTTCTTT. Encoded protein: CASSAGLNTEAFF. Using reference TRBV9 and TRBJ1-1 for the parts outside the CDR3, the full variable domain is DSGVTQTPKHLITATGQRVTLRCSPRSGDLSVYWYQQSLDQGLQFLIQYYNGEERAKGNILERFSAQQFPDLHSELNLSSLELGDSALYFCASSAGLNTEAFFGQGTRLTVV.

The chain has TRBV28 and TRBJ1-5; D perhaps matches TRBD1 (5 bases). The CDR3 loop spans 14 amino acids. V shed 6 bases and J shed 4 bases, with 13 bases lying between them. CDR1 is MDHEN and CDR2 is SYDVKM in the germline V gene. The CDR3 sequence is CASRLHGGNQPQHF. The CDR3 DNA reads as TGTGCCAGCAGGCTTCACGGGGGGAATCAGCCCCAGCATTTT. Variable domain in full (rest from reference TRBV28 and TRBJ1-5): DVKVTQSSRYLVKRTGEKVFLECVQDMDHENMFWYRQDPGLGLRLIYFSYDVKMKEKGDIPEGYSVSREKKERFSLILESASTNQTSMYLCASRLHGGNQPQHFGDGTRLSIL.

This clone has just one count. This chain joins TRBV19 and TRBJ2-5, with D tentatively TRBD2 (6 bases). The CDR3 contains 16 residues. Trimming cost V 5 bases and J 1 base, with 17 bases left between them. Germline CDR1 LNHDA, CDR2 SQIVND (reference sequence). In DNA form, the CDR3 reads TGTGCCAGTAGTCTACGGGGCCCGGGAGCCCAAGAGACCCAGTACTTC. It is translated as CASSLRGPGAQETQYF. The whole variable domain, filled in from reference TRBV19 and TRBJ2-5, reads DGGITQSPKYLFRKEGQNVTLSCEQNLNHDAMYWYRQDPGQGLRLIYYSQIVNDFQKGDIAEGYSVSREKKESFPLTVTSAQKNPTAFYLCASSLRGPGAQETQYFGPGTRLLVL.

The chain is built from TRBV9 and TRBJ2-2; weak D call: TRBD1 (6 bases). The V gene lost 4 bases and the J gene lost 0 bases, with 10 bases spanning the gap. CDR3 length equals 15 residues. Germline values: CDR1 SGDLS, CDR2 YYNGEE. CDR3 nucleotides: TGTGCCAGCAGCTCTAGGACAGCGAACACCGGGGAGCTGTTTTTT. Protein sequence: CASSSRTANTGELFF. Supplemented by reference TRBV9 and TRBJ2-2, the full variable domain reads DSGVTQTPKHLITATGQRVTLRCSPRSGDLSVYWYQQSLDQGLQFLIQYYNGEERAKGNILERFSAQQFPDLHSELNLSSLELGDSALYFCASSSRTANTGELFFGEGSRLTVL.

The rearrangement links TRBV5-1 to TRBJ2-7; a possible D gene is TRBD1 (6 bases). Germline V gene lookup returns CDR1 SGHRS and CDR2 YFSETQ. The CDR3 consists of 13 residues. Trimming took off 4 bases at V and 8 bases at J, with 16 bases between the two ends. Here the CDR3 DNA reads TGCGCCAGCAGCCCTGTACAGGGAGCTAAGCAGTACTTC. Residues: CASSPVQGAKQYF.

The chain is built from TRBV19 and TRBJ1-2, with 10 bases lining up with TRBD1. Trimming removed 6 bases from V and 3 bases from J; junction bases left unmatched: 7. Germline CDR1 and CDR2: LNHDA and SQIVND (reference sequence). The CDR3 extends over 15 amino acids. The CDR3 bases are TGTGCCAGTAGGCCCGGGACAGGGGCTGACTATGGCTACACCTTC. It codes for CASRPGTGADYGYTF.

The chain combines TRBV5-1 with TRBJ1-6; TRBD1 matches at 10 bases. Germline CDR1 reads SGHRS; CDR2 reads YFSETQ. The CDR3 contains 15 residues. The V and J ends lost 4 bases and 7 bases, in that order; junction bases with no gene match: 5. The CDR3 DNA reads TGCGCCAGCAGCCAATGGACAGGGGGAAATTCACCCCTCCACTTT. This translates into CASSQWTGGNSPLHF.

This chain joins TRBV29-1 and TRBJ1-2; 7 bases line up with TRBD1. The CDR3 extends over 16 amino acids. Germline trimming cut 5 bases from V and 0 bases from J; bases unmatched to any gene: 12. Germline V gene sequence: CDR1 SQVTM, CDR2 ANQGSEA. CDR3 in amino acids: CSVSGAGQGANYGYTF. The CDR3 DNA reads as TGCAGCGTTTCCGGGGCAGGGCAGGGGGCTAACTATGGCTACACCTTC. Full variable domain (missing parts from reference TRBV29-1 and TRBJ1-2): SAVISQKPSRDICQRGTSLTIQCQVDSQVTMMFWYRQQPGQSLTLIATANQGSEATYESGFVIDKFPISRPNLTFSTLTVSNMSPEDSSIYLCSVSGAGQGANYGYTFGSGTRLTVV.

The chain joins TRBV12-5 to TRBJ2-1, with TRBD2 matching 11 bases. V gave up 4 bases and J gave up 1 base; unmatched junction bases: 3. CDR1 and CDR2 (germline): LGHNT, FRNRAP. CDR3 length: 16 amino acids. CDR3 in amino acids: CASGWGTSGSYNEQFF. The CDR3 DNA follows: TGTGCTAGTGGTTGGGGGACTAGCGGTTCCTACAATGAGCAGTTCTTC. The variable domain in full, completed from reference TRBV12-5 and TRBJ2-1, reads DARVTQTPRHKVTEMGQEVTMRCQPILGHNTVFWYRQTMMQGLELLAYFRNRAPLDDSGMPKDRFSAEMPDATLATLKIQPSEPRDSAVYFCASGWGTSGSYNEQFFGPGTRLTVL.

The chain employs TRBV20-1 and TRBJ2-3; 10 bases fit TRBD2. This CDR3 is 14 amino acids long. After removal of 3 bases from V and 5 bases from J, the junction contained 5 bases not matched to a gene. Germline V gene data show CDR1 as DFQATT and CDR2 as SNEGSKA (reference sequence). Here the CDR3 DNA reads TGCAGTGCTAGTAATCCTAGCGGGGGAGATACGCAGTATTTT. It specifies CSASNPSGGDTQYF.

The rearrangement joins TRBV5-5 to TRBJ1-6; D is unresolved. The V gene's germline CDR1 is SGHKS and CDR2 YYEKEE (reference sequence). The CDR3 spans 14 residues. V was clipped by 1 base and J by 14 bases, with 16 bases between them. CDR3 DNA: TGTGCCAGCAGCTTGACTGGGAGGCATCGATCCCTCCACTTT. This translates into CASSLTGRHRSLHF.

The chain is built from TRBV7-2 and TRBJ1-1; a weak D match, TRBD1 (6 bases). This CDR3 comprises 14 residues. V lost 3 bases to trimming and J lost 4 bases, with 12 bases between them. CDR1 and CDR2 from the germline V gene are SGHTA and FQGNSA. CDR3 protein: CASSLEGGLTEAFF. In nucleotides, the CDR3 is TGTGCCAGCAGCTTGGAAGGGGGTCTCACTGAAGCTTTCTTT.

V is TRBV2 and J is TRBJ2-7; TRBD1 matches at 10 bases. Germline CDR1 and CDR2: SNHLY and FYNNEI. Germline trimming cut 11 bases from V and 6 bases from J; bases unmatched to any gene: 10. This CDR3 is built from 13 residues. CDR3 sequence reads: CADTRDRGGEQYF. In DNA form, the CDR3 reads TGTGCCGACACCCGGGACAGGGGAGGCGAGCAGTACTTC.